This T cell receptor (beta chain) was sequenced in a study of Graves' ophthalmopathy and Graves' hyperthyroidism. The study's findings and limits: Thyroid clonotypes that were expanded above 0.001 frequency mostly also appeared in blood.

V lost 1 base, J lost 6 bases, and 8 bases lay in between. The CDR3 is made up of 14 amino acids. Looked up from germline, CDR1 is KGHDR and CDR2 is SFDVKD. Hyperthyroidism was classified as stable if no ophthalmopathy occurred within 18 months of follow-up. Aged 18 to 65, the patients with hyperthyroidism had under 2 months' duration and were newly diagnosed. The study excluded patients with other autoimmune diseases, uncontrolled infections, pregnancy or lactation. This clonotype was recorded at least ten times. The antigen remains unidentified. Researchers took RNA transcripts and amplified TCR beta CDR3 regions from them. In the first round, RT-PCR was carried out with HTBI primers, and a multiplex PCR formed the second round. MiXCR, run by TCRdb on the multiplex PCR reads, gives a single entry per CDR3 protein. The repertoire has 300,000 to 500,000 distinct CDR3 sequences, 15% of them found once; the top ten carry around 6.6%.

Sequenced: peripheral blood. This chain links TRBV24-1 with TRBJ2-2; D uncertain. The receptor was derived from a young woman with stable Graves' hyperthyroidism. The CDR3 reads CATSDFERSGELFF. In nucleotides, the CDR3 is TGTGCCACCAGTGATTTCGAGAGGTCCGGGGAGCTGTTTTTT.